The next 20 T cell receptor beta chains were all read from a single sample in a study of tumor-infiltrating lymphocytes in primary liver carcinoma. Co-extracted RNA and DNA came from roughly 20-30 mg of unsorted bulk tissue. cDNA specific to TCR beta was made from 450 to 650 ng of total RNA, with a constant-region primer employed for priming. Libraries covering TCR beta were generated through three nested multiplex PCR rounds (using a slightly modified ARM-PCR). With TRBV1-TRBV30 forward primers and a C-beta reverse primer, the first two PCR rounds were run for nine to eleven cycles each. TCRdb called the multiplex PCR reads again in MiXCR, with one record for every CDR3 protein. Among 95,000 to 100,000 distinct CDR3 sequences, around 71% were seen once, and the ten largest hold approximately 12%. Sequenced material: liver tumor tissue from sampling region 2. The sample's subset: tumor region T2, inferior pole. Receptor source: a woman aged 55-75 years with primary liver carcinoma and hepatitis B virus infection.

DNA of the CDR3: TGTGCCAGCAGTTTAAGAGGCCTAGCGGGAGGCCATGAGCAGTTCTTC. This codes for CASSLRGLAGGHEQFF. J is TRBJ2-1 and V is TRBV28; 11 positions match TRBD2. Germline V gene lookup returns CDR1 MDHEN and CDR2 SYDVKM. V dropped 2 bases and J dropped 8; count of bases not matched to a gene: 8. The CDR3 has 16 amino acids.

About this clonotype: Here the CDR3 omits its conserved ending phenylalanine or tryptophan, so a read error is the likely source. The CDR3 DNA follows: TGTGCCAGCACCACATTGGCCCCACAGGGTGTGATTAGAGAAGAGACCCAGTACTTA. Residues: CASTTLAPQGVIREETQYL. J is TRBJ2-5 and V is TRBV28; D possibly corresponds to TRBD1 (6 bases). Trimming took 7 bases from V and 3 from J, leaving 30 bases between them. Germline CDR1 is MDHEN and CDR2 is SYDVKM. This CDR3 has 19 residues.

A word on this clonotype: At one end the junction does not follow the germline gene, possibly because of a read error. J is TRBJ2-5 and V is TRBV5-1, with D perhaps assigned TRBD1 or TRBD2 (6 bases each). This CDR3 is 14 amino acids long. CDR1 and CDR2 (germline): SGHRS, YFSETQ. The CDR3 region is CACSLYGGQDTQYF. CDR3 bases: TGCGCCTGCAGCTTGTACGGGGGACAAGACACCCAGTACTTC.

A few counts support this clonotype. Since the CDR3 does not end with the conserved phenylalanine or tryptophan, this likely comes from a read error. The chain carries TRBV28 and TRBJ2-1; TRBD2 aligns across 9 bases. Germline assignment: CDR1 MDHEN and CDR2 SYDVKM. The CDR3 is made up of 16 amino acids. As DNA, the CDR3 is TGTGCCGGCAGTTTATCAGCGGGAGGCTTTTACAATGAGCAGTTCATC. This codes for CAGSLSAGGFYNEQFI.

The rearrangement uses TRBV11-2 and TRBJ2-5; either TRBD1 or TRBD2 may supply D (5 bases each). Germline lookup yields CDR1 SGHAT and CDR2 FQNNGV. V was trimmed by 1 base and J by 12 bases, leaving 15 bases between them. The CDR3 is 13 amino acids. CDR3 sequence reads: CASSLGIGDREYF. CDR3 coding DNA: TGTGCCAGCAGCTTAGGCATCGGGGACCGCGAGTACTTC.

About this clonotype itself: The CDR3 end shows no conserved phenylalanine or tryptophan, and so a read error is likely. The chain links TRBV11-3 to TRBJ2-1; D gene uncertain. The V and J ends lost 4 bases and 0 bases respectively, with 13 bases between them. The V gene's germline CDR1 is SGHNT and CDR2 YENEEA. The CDR3 is 16 amino acids. The CDR3 spells CASSSDPRSSYNEQFL. CDR3 in DNA: TGTGCCAGCAGCTCAGATCCCAGGAGCTCCTACAATGAGCAGTTCTTA.

This clonotype occurred once. The CDR3 bases are TGTGCCAGCAGCCCTCTAAGGGGAGATAGAGGCTACACCTTC. It specifies CASSPLRGDRGYTF. The V call is TRBV11-2, the J call TRBJ1-2; D is perhaps TRBD1 (5 bases). From germline, CDR1 is SGHAT and CDR2 FQNNGV. The CDR3 totals 14 residues. V was pared by 5 bases and J by 8 bases, with 18 bases between.

About this clonotype itself: One junction end disagrees with the germline gene, perhaps due to a read error. The chain recombines TRBV11-2 with TRBJ2-3, with D perhaps being TRBD1 or TRBD2 (6 bases each). The CDR3 covers 14 residues. In germline, CDR1 is SGHAT, CDR2 FQNNGV. CDR3 sequence: CACSLVGRTDMQYF. The CDR3 DNA follows: TGTGCCTGCAGCTTAGTTGGGAGGACAGATATGCAGTATTTT.

In the case of this clonotype: The junction shows a germline mismatch at one end, possibly a read error. This chain uses TRBV2 with TRBJ2-6; 9 bases line up with TRBD1. Germline CDR1 and CDR2: SNHLY and FYNNEI. The CDR3 runs to 18 residues. CDR3 residues: CASRQGAGLSSGANVLIF. CDR3 nucleotides: TGTGCCAGCAGACAGGGGGCGGGTCTGTCCTCTGGGGCCAACGTCCTGATTTTC.

The rearrangement joins TRBV5-1 to TRBJ1-2, with D unclear. The CDR3 extends over 13 amino acids. Trimming stripped 0 bases from V and 9 bases from J, with 12 bases between. The germline CDR1 and CDR2 sequences are SGHRS and YFSETQ. Here the CDR3 reads CASSLGPWNSYTF. The CDR3 DNA sequence: TGCGCCAGCAGCTTGGGACCTTGGAATAGCTACACCTTC.

In the case of this clonotype: At one boundary the junction diverges from the germline segment, which might be a read error. CDR3 nucleotide sequence: TGTGCAAGCAGTTTTAGAGGAAGCGGGTTCACAGATGCGCAGTATTTT. Its translation is CASSFRGSGFTDAQYF. The J gene is TRBJ2-3, the V gene TRBV28; possibly TRBD2 for D (6 bases). The CDR3 contains 16 residues. The germline CDR1 and CDR2 sequences are MDHEN and SYDVKM.

The CDR3 reads CASSSTGIGDSGGELFF. The CDR3, as DNA: TGTGCCAGCAGTTCCACCGGGATAGGGGACTCTGGCGGGGAGCTGTTTTTT. This chain links TRBV5-4 with TRBJ2-2, with a weak D call TRBD2 (6 bases). V lost 5 bases, J lost 7 bases, and 24 bases lay in between. The CDR3 totals 17 residues. Germline-derived CDR1 and CDR2 are SGHNT and YYREEE (reference sequence). The complete variable domain, with remaining parts taken from reference TRBV5-4 and TRBJ2-2, reads ETGVTQSPTHLIKTRGQQVTLRCSSQSGHNTVSWYQQALGQGPQFIFQYYREEENGRGNFPPRFSGLQFPNYSSELNVNALELDDSALYLCASSSTGIGDSGGELFFGEGSRLTVL.

This clonotype was observed a single time. Lacking the conserved final phenylalanine or tryptophan, this CDR3 likely reflects a read error. The chain links TRBV11-2 to TRBJ1-1, with D hard to call. The CDR3 has 12 amino acids. Deletions cut 8 bases from V and 4 bases from J, with 11 bases between. Germline-derived CDR1 and CDR2 are SGHAT and FQNNGV. The CDR3 is CASGYLSTEAFL. The CDR3 nucleotides read TGTGCCAGCGGATATCTGAGCACTGAAGCTTTCCTT.

On this clonotype itself: Just one base apart from a much larger clone, this may be a read error. The rearrangement links TRBV30 to TRBJ1-1; D is uncertain. This CDR3 region has 15 residues. Trimming left V 4 bases short and J 1 base short, with 16 bases between. Looked up from germline, CDR1 is GTSNPN and CDR2 is SVGIG (reference sequence). The CDR3 DNA reads TGTGCCTGGAATCCGGCAGGAGCCGAGAACACTGAAGCTTTCTTT. It encodes CAWNPAGAENTEAFF.

Comment on this clonotype: One junction end does not reproduce the germline sequence, and a read error may be involved. V gene TRBV11-2 combines with J gene TRBJ2-3; D is unclear. The germline gives CDR1 SGHAT, CDR2 FQNNGV. This CDR3 contains 15 residues. CDR3 DNA: TGTACCAGCAGGCCAACAGCGTCTAGCACAGATACGCAGTATTTT. This encodes CTSRPTASSTDTQYF.

A note on this clonotype: One junction end disagrees with the germline gene, perhaps due to a read error. The chain recombines TRBV6-6 with TRBJ1-1; D perhaps matches TRBD1 (5 bases). This CDR3 spans 16 amino acids. Germline CDR1 MNHNY, CDR2 SVGAGI (reference sequence). CDR3 in DNA: TGTGCCAGCTTGCCGGGGCATAGCCCCGGGGGGACTGAAGCTCTCTTT. It yields the protein CASLPGHSPGGTEALF.

The sample holds a few counts of this clonotype. Given a much more abundant clone one base away, this may be a read error. The chain is built from TRBV5-1 and TRBJ2-1; D is perhaps TRBD1 (6 bases). Germline CDR1 and CDR2: SGHRS and YFSETQ. This CDR3 contains 14 residues. CDR3 in amino acids: CASSFPSRGNGQFF. CDR3 in DNA: TGCGCCAGCAGCTTCCCTAGCAGGGGCAATGGGCAGTTCTTC.

V is TRBV6-1 and J is TRBJ1-5; 7 bases are a match to TRBD1. Germline loops: CDR1 MNHNS, CDR2 SASEGT. The V segment lost 11 bases and the J segment 3 bases; nucleotides outside the gene matches: 7. The CDR3 has 13 amino acids. The CDR3 nucleotides read TGTGCCGGGGGACAGCATGTCAATCAGCCCCAGCATTTT. Translation gives CAGGQHVNQPQHF.

The chain recombines TRBV6-1 with TRBJ2-1; D call uncertain. From germline, CDR1 is MNHNS and CDR2 SASEGT. Trimming took off 10 bases at V and 3 bases at J, with 22 bases between the two ends. The length of the CDR3 is 16 residues. In DNA, the CDR3 is TGTGCCAATAGTAGTGAATTCCCCGAGAACTACAATGAGCAGTTCTTC. Translation: CANSSEFPENYNEQFF.

In its sample, this clonotype was seen many times. V usage is TRBV4-2 and J usage is TRBJ2-1, with D maybe TRBD2 (5 bases). Germline V gene lookup returns CDR1 LGHNA and CDR2 YNFKEQ. V lost 0 bases, J lost 4 bases, and 16 bases lay in between. The length of the CDR3 is 17 residues. In DNA, the CDR3 is TGTGCCAGCAGCCAAGAGGGATCCCAGCGGAGGTACAATGAGCAGTTCTTC. This codes for CASSQEGSQRRYNEQFF.